A selection of T cell receptor beta chains follows, all from one sample in a study of blood T cells in healthy people across ages. MiXCR, run by TCRdb on the 5' RACE reads, gives a single entry per CDR3 protein. The profile covers 800,000 to 950,000 distinct CDR3 sequences, with approximately 35% appearing a single time and over 10% taken by the ten largest. Material: blood. Receptors were obtained from a man between 18 and 35 years old in good health. The CDR3 runs from the conserved cysteine through the conserved F or W. The D gene is left open where the match is weak. A clone size is listed for some rows: how often the clone was seen (once, few, many), or a class if it is expanded.

few	TRBV7-9	TRBJ1-5	.	TGTGCCAGCAGCTTAGACGGGTCAGGTCAGCCCCAGCATTTT	CASSLDGSGQPQHF
.	TRBV5-1	TRBJ2-1	.	TGCGCCAGCAGCTTGGCCCTGCGGGGCCCGCAGTTCTTC	CASSLALRGPQFF
many	TRBV7-2	TRBJ2-1	.	TGTGCCAGCAGGTCAAACGACAATGAGCAGTTCTTC	CASRSNDNEQFF
.	TRBV7-9	TRBJ2-5	.	TGTGCCAGCAGCCCCCCCCGGACAGCCGAAGAGACCCAGTACTTC	CASSPPRTAEETQYF
few	TRBV6-2/TRBV6-3	TRBJ2-7	.	TGTGCCAGCAGTTACGGCAGGGAGGCTTCCTACGAGCAGTACTTC	CASSYGREASYEQYF
.	TRBV2	TRBJ1-3	.	TGTGCCAGCAGTCTAACTCAGCCCGGAAACACCATATATTTT	CASSLTQPGNTIYF
few	TRBV6-5	TRBJ2-1	TRBD2	TGTGCCAGCACCAGAGCGGGGGGTGGGTCCTACAATGAGCAGTTCTTC	CASTRAGGGSYNEQFF
few	TRBV27	TRBJ1-2	TRBD1	TGTGCCAGCAGTTTAAAGACAGGGAATGGCTACACCTTC	CASSLKTGNGYTF
.	TRBV10-3	TRBJ1-5	.	TGTGCCATCAGTGAAGTGGAGGGACAAACCAATCAGCCCCAGCATTTT	CAISEVEGQTNQPQHF
few	TRBV29-1	TRBJ1-1	.	TGCAGCGGGGGGACACCAGGTGAAGCTTTCTTT	CSGGTPGEAFF
.	TRBV6-5	TRBJ2-1	TRBD2	TGTGCCAGCAGTTACTCGGGGCGGGAGAATGGGCAGTTCTTC	CASSYSGRENGQFF
.	TRBV10-2	TRBJ2-5	.	TGCGCCAGCAGTGAGGTTGCAGCGAACCAAGAGACCCAGTACTTC	CASSEVAANQETQYF
few	TRBV29-1	TRBJ2-2	TRBD1	TGCAGCGTGGACAGGGGAAGCACCGGGGAGCTGTTTTTT	CSVDRGSTGELFF
.	TRBV4-2	TRBJ2-3	.	TGTGCCAGCAGCTGGGACTCCATTACAGATACGCAGTATTTT	CASSWDSITDTQYF
.	TRBV5-5	TRBJ2-7	TRBD1	TGTGCCAGCAGCTTGGAGGGTAGGACAGGGGGATCGTACGAGCAGTACTTC	CASSLEGRTGGSYEQYF
many	TRBV2	TRBJ2-3	.	TGTGCCAGCAGTGAAGCCTGGAGAGCCAGCACAGATACGCAGTATTTT	CASSEAWRASTDTQYF
.	TRBV30	TRBJ2-1	TRBD1	TGTGCCTGGAGTACATCCGGGACAGGGGGCTGGGGGACCCAGTTCTTC	CAWSTSGTGGWGTQFF